These 10 T cell receptor beta chains originate from one sample sequenced in a study of blood T cell repertoires in COVID-19. Generated by immunoSEQ multiplex PCR, the TCRdb table keeps only in-frame clones and is missing some. The data contain more than 85,000 clones, 80% to 90% of them singletons. The sequencing sample was made of peripheral blood. Receptor source: a man aged 40-49 years with active or convalescent COVID-19.

The genes are TRBV19 and TRBJ2-3; 8 nucleotides match TRBD2. This CDR3 has 16 residues. With 3 bases clipped from V and 4 bases from J, the junction kept 9 bases outside the gene matches. CDR1 is LNHDA, CDR2 SQIVND, per germline (reference sequence). CDR3 residues: CASSIGASGRADTQYF. CDR3 DNA sequence: TGTGCCAGTAGTATTGGGGCTAGCGGGCGGGCAGATACGCAGTATTTT. The full variable domain, completed using reference TRBV19 and TRBJ2-3, is DGGITQSPKYLFRKEGQNVTLSCEQNLNHDAMYWYRQDPGQGLRLIYYSQIVNDFQKGDIAEGYSVSREKKESFPLTVTSAQKNPTAFYLCASSIGASGRADTQYFGPGTRLTVL.

V usage is TRBV4-3 and J usage is TRBJ1-1; 8 nucleotides match TRBD1. This CDR3 has 14 amino acids. V was pared by 1 base and J by 3 bases, with 1 base of the junction left unmatched. The germline V gene has CDR1 LGHNA and CDR2 YSLEER. This CDR3 is CASSQGTGHTEAFF. CDR3 sequence (DNA): TGCGCCAGCAGCCAAGGGACAGGGCACACTGAAGCTTTCTTT.

The chain uses TRBV2 and TRBJ2-1; 9 bases fit TRBD2. With 3 bases clipped from V and 10 bases from J, the junction kept 7 bases outside the gene matches. CDR3 length equals 14 residues. The germline V gene encodes CDR1 SNHLY and CDR2 FYNNEI. For the CDR3, the DNA is TGTGCCAGCAGTGAGAGGAAGACTAGCGGCGAGCAGTTCTTC. It yields the protein CASSERKTSGEQFF.

This clone was seen just once. This chain links TRBV18 with TRBJ1-2, with 11 bases aligning to TRBD1. This CDR3 contains 15 residues. Per the germline V gene, CDR1 is KGHSH and CDR2 is LQKENI. J was trimmed by 6 bases and V by 5 bases; bases with no gene match: 8. The CDR3 region has the DNA TGTGCCAGCTCAGACAGGACAGGGGGCTCGGATGGCTACACCTTC. It is translated as CASSDRTGGSDGYTF.

V is TRBV5-8 and J is TRBJ2-5; TRBD1 matches 9 bases. Germline V CDR1 and CDR2: SGHTS, YDEGEE. The CDR3 length is 15 residues. Trimming at V came to 4 bases and at J to 5 bases, leaving 9 bases not matched to a gene. CDR3 residues: CASSNQGQGRETQYF. The CDR3 region has the DNA TGTGCCAGCAGCAATCAGGGACAGGGTCGCGAGACCCAGTACTTC.

This rearrangement joins TRBV30 to TRBJ1-6, with 10 bases matching TRBD1. The J segment lost 8 bases and the V segment lost 5 bases, leaving 12 bases of the junction unmatched. Per the germline V gene, CDR1 is GTSNPN and CDR2 is SVGIG (reference sequence). The CDR3 length is 16 residues. CDR3 in DNA: TGTGCCTGGGATGATGACAGGGGGCGAGTGTATTCACCCCTCCACTTT. Amino acids: CAWDDDRGRVYSPLHF.

This rearrangement joins TRBV12-3 or TRBV12-4 to TRBJ1-6; TRBD1 might be the D (6 bases). CDR3 length: 12 amino acids. The V gene lost 6 bases and the J gene lost 11 bases, with 11 bases spanning the gap. The CDR3 protein is CASSRGHPPLHF. CDR3 nucleotides: TGTGCCAGCAGCCGGGGACATCCACCCCTCCACTTT.

The rearrangement uses TRBV7-3 and TRBJ2-3, with D uncertain. Trimming took 2 bases from V and 7 from J, leaving 13 bases between them. This CDR3 contains 14 residues. Looked up from germline, CDR1 is SGHTA and CDR2 is FQGTGA. Here the CDR3 reads CASSLSHFEYTQYF. DNA for the CDR3: TGTGCCAGCAGCTTATCCCACTTTGAATATACGCAGTATTTT. The full variable domain, with the rest looked up from reference TRBV7-3 and TRBJ2-3, is GAGVSQTPSNKVTEKGKYVELRCDPISGHTALYWYRQSLGQGPEFLIYFQGTGAADDSGLPNDRFFAVRPEGSVSTLKIQRTERGDSAVYLCASSLSHFEYTQYFGPGTRLTVL.

The chain has TRBV10-1 and TRBJ1-2; the D is unclear. The CDR3 has 17 amino acids. V lost 4 bases to trimming and J lost 3 bases, with 21 bases between them. The germline gives CDR1 WNHNN, CDR2 SYGVQD (reference sequence). The CDR3 DNA is TGCGCCAGCAGTGGTCGCGGGAACCCCCCCTATGACTATGGCTACACCTTC. Its protein product is CASSGRGNPPYDYGYTF.

The chain is built from TRBV19 and TRBJ2-3; 8 bases match TRBD1. Germline CDR1 and CDR2: LNHDA and SQIVND (reference sequence). The CDR3 has 12 amino acids. Germline trimming cut 10 bases from V and 3 bases from J; bases unmatched to any gene: 3. The CDR3 sequence is CATRTGTDTQYF. The CDR3 nucleotides are TGTGCCACTAGGACAGGGACAGATACGCAGTATTTT.